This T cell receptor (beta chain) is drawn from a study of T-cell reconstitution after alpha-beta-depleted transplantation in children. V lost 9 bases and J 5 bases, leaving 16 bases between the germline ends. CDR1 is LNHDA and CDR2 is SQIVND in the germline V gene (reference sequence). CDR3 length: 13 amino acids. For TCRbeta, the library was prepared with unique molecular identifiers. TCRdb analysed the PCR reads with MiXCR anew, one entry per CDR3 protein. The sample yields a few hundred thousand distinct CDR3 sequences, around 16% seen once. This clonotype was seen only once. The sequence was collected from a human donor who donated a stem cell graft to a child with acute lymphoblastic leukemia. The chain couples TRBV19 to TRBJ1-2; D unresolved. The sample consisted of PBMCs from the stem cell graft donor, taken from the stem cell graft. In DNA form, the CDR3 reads TGTGCCAGCAGGCCGGTGGGCTCGTATGGCTACACCTTC. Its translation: CASRPVGSYGYTF.